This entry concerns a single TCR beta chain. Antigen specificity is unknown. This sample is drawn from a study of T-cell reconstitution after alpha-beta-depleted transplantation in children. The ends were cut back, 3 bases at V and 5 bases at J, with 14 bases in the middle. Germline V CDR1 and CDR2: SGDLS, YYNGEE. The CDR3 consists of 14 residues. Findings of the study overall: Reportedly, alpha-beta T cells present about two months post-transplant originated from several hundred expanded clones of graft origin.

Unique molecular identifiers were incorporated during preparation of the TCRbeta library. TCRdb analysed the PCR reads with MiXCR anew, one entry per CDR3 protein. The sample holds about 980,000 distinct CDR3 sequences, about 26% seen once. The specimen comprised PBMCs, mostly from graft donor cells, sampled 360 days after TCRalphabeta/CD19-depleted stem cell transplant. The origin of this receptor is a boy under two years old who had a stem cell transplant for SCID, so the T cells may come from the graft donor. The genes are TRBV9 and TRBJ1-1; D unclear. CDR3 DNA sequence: TGTGCCAGCAGCGCGAGCAGCGGAGGGACTGAAGCTTTCTTT. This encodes CASSASSGGTEAFF.